This T cell receptor (beta chain) was sequenced for a study of blood T cell repertoires in COVID-19. At the level of the study: The United States, Italy and Spain were the sources of the acute and convalescent COVID-19 samples. From T cells, B-cell-depleted T cells, or PBMCs came the material, which was cDNA or gDNA.

In the source study's methods: Reference gene primers were amplified, and this amplification served to estimate nucleated cell counts. The table came from immunoSEQ multiplex PCR; TCRdb's copy has only in-frame clones and leaves some out. That table is the source of V, J and clone size, and D and trimming were worked out from the DNA. The sample lists 230,000 or so clones, 70% to 90% occurring once. Germline CDR1 is LNHDA and CDR2 is SQIVND (reference sequence). Trimming left V 5 bases short and J 4 bases short, with 9 bases between. The CDR3 spans 13 residues. Source material: PBMCs or T cells enriched from blood (not recorded which). The V and J genes are TRBV19 and TRBJ1-5, with D tentatively TRBD1 (6 bases). The receptor was isolated from a woman aged 45-60 years who had been exposed to COVID-19. The CDR3, as DNA: TGTGCCAGTAGTGCAGGGGTAAATCAGCCCCAGCATTTT. This sequence encodes CASSAGVNQPQHF. Full variable domain (rest looked up from reference TRBV19 and TRBJ1-5): DGGITQSPKYLFRKEGQNVTLSCEQNLNHDAMYWYRQDPGQGLRLIYYSQIVNDFQKGDIAEGYSVSREKKESFPLTVTSAQKNPTAFYLCASSAGVNQPQHFGDGTRLSIL.